These 27 T cell receptor beta chains came from one sample sequenced in a study of identical twins (TCRdb year 2016). Library method: 5' RACE. Sequencer: Illumina HiSeq 2000. Clones were called with MiXCR by TCRdb after fastp trimmed the public reads at Q25, and only in-frame beta chains were retained. When rows share a CDR3 protein, they turn into one entry using the most common DNA and genes. This sample has hundreds of thousands of distinct CDR3 sequences in its table, and approximately 24% of those were observed once. Roughly 2.8% of the sample is in the top ten clones. These data were also filed under a second study, of T cells expressing NK-cell markers.

The material sequenced was CD4+ T cells sorted from blood. The receptor source for this set is a woman aged 18-29 years in good health.

This clonotype was observed a handful of times. The chain recombines TRBV12-3 or TRBV12-4 with TRBJ2-7; D may be TRBD1 (5 bases). Trimming took off 6 bases at V and 4 bases at J, with 16 bases between the two ends. This CDR3 has 14 residues. CDR3 nucleotides: TGTGCCAGCAGCATGCTTCAGGGTGGTTACGAGCAGTACTTC. This codes for CASSMLQGGYEQYF.

The CDR3 DNA reads TGTGCCACAGAGGCCCGGAACAATGAGCAGTTCTTC. Its protein product is CATEARNNEQFF. The chain joins TRBV24-1 to TRBJ2-1; D unresolved. Per germline, CDR1 KGHDR and CDR2 SFDVKD. Deletions cut 10 bases from V and 5 bases from J, with 11 bases between. There are 12 residues in the CDR3.

Many counts were recorded for this clonotype. The chain couples TRBV20-1 to TRBJ2-3; tentatively, D is TRBD1 (7 bases). The CDR3 length is 15 residues. V gave up 0 bases and J gave up 4 bases, with 14 bases separating them. In germline, CDR1 is DFQATT, CDR2 SNEGSKA (reference sequence). The CDR3 DNA sequence: TGCAGTGCTAGAGATCCCGGCGGGACAGCAGATACGCAGTATTTT. This sequence encodes CSARDPGGTADTQYF.

V and J are TRBV7-3 and TRBJ2-2; possibly TRBD2 for D (5 bases). The germline V and J ends were trimmed by 4 bases and 4 bases, with 13 bases remaining between them. The V gene's germline CDR1 is SGHTA and CDR2 FQGTGA. The CDR3 covers 15 residues. The CDR3: CASSSLGEGTGELFF. The DNA of the CDR3 is TGTGCCAGCAGCTCGCTCGGGGAAGGCACCGGGGAGCTGTTTTTT.

The DNA for the CDR3 is TGTGCCACCAGCAGACGGGCCGGGGGTCAGCCCCAGCATTTT. It yields the protein CATSRRAGGQPQHF. This chain connects TRBV15 to TRBJ1-5, with D tentatively TRBD1 (5 bases). Trimming pared 2 bases from V and 6 bases from J, leaving 11 bases between. The CDR3 has 14 amino acids. The germline CDR1 and CDR2 sequences are LNHNV and YYDKDF (reference sequence).

This clonotype was seen only a few times. The V and J genes are TRBV21-1 and TRBJ1-6; the table's D call, TRBD1, has no DNA check behind it. TRBV21-1 is a pseudogene segment. CDR3 length equals 17 residues. CDR3 in amino acids: CASSEHRRSSYNSPLHF. As DNA, the CDR3 is TGTGCCAGCAGCGAACACAGGAGAAGCTCCTATAATTCACCCCTCCACTTT.

This clonotype was counted only a few times. The rearrangement joins TRBV12-3 or TRBV12-4 to TRBJ2-1, with 14 positions matching TRBD2. The length of the CDR3 is 17 residues. After removal of 6 bases from V and 0 bases from J, the junction contained 4 bases not matched to a gene. The CDR3 sequence: CASRGGTSGSSYNEQFF. Here the CDR3 DNA reads TGTGCCAGCAGGGGGGGGACTAGCGGGAGCTCCTACAATGAGCAGTTCTTC.

CDR3 region: CASSLNTQYGYTF. DNA of the CDR3: TGTGCCAGCAGCTTAAACACGCAATATGGCTACACCTTC. V usage is TRBV7-2 and J usage is TRBJ1-2; the D is unclear. V was clipped by 2 bases and J by 5 bases, with 9 bases between them. CDR3 length: 13 amino acids. CDR1 and CDR2 from the germline V gene are SGHTA and FQGNSA.

The chain carries TRBV2 and TRBJ2-7; 10 bases are shared with TRBD2. Germline V lookup: CDR1 SNHLY, CDR2 FYNNEI. The V gene end was trimmed by 6 bases and the J gene end by 7 bases; junction bases not matched to a gene: 6. This CDR3 region has 13 residues. The CDR3, as DNA: TGTGCCAGCAGCCGGGGGGGACTAGCGGAGCAGTACTTC. Amino acids: CASSRGGLAEQYF.

The rearrangement links TRBV10-3 to TRBJ2-1, with D possibly being TRBD1 (5 bases). CDR1 is ENHRY, CDR2 SYGVKD, per germline. The V gene lost 10 bases and the J gene lost 6 bases, with 13 bases spanning the gap. The CDR3 extends over 12 amino acids. The CDR3 loop is CATQKGPNEQFF. DNA for the CDR3: TGTGCCACCCAGAAGGGGCCCAATGAGCAGTTCTTC.

CDR3 DNA: TGTGCCAGCAGCCCGGTAGTTGACACTGAAGCTTTCTTT. Protein sequence: CASSPVVDTEAFF. This chain joins TRBV6-1 and TRBJ1-1; no reliable D call. CDR1 is MNHNS, CDR2 SASEGT, per germline. The length of the CDR3 is 13 residues. Deletions cut 6 bases from V and 3 bases from J, with 11 bases between.

The chain combines TRBV5-4 with TRBJ2-1; D uncertain. Trimming took 4 bases from V and 6 from J, leaving 8 bases between them. CDR1 and CDR2 (germline): SGHNT, YYREEE (reference sequence). The CDR3 length is 12 residues. In DNA form, the CDR3 reads TGTGCCAGCAGCCTGCCTAGCAATGAGCAGTTCTTC. Amino acids: CASSLPSNEQFF.

This clonotype has a handful of counts. The V gene is TRBV10-2, the J gene TRBJ2-3, with D perhaps TRBD2 (5 bases). The CDR3 covers 14 residues. Trimming shortened V by 8 bases and J by 3 bases, and 15 bases separated the two germline ends. The V gene's germline CDR1 is WSHSY and CDR2 SAAADI. CDR3 residues: CASLDFRRTDTQYF. The CDR3 coding sequence is TGCGCCAGCCTTGACTTTAGGAGGACAGATACGCAGTATTTT.

The chain recombines TRBV7-3 with TRBJ2-2, with TRBD1 matching over 9 bases. This CDR3 has 19 residues. Trimming took 5 bases from V and 6 from J; bases not matched to a gene: 19. Germline V gene data show CDR1 as SGHTA and CDR2 as FQGTGA. The CDR3 region has the DNA TGTGCCAGCAGCCTCTCCATGAACAGGGGGCGGGCCAATCCCGGGGAGCTGTTTTTT. Translating gives CASSLSMNRGRANPGELFF.

In this sample, this clonotype turned up a few times. The chain is built from TRBV7-3 and TRBJ2-1; 8 bases map to TRBD2. The V gene end was trimmed by 5 bases and the J gene end by 10 bases; junction bases not matched to a gene: 7. Germline CDR1 SGHTA, CDR2 FQGTGA. The CDR3 loop spans 13 amino acids. The CDR3 nucleotides are TGTGCCAGCAGCATCATAGCGGGGAGGGAGCAGTTCTTC. Its protein is CASSIIAGREQFF.

This clonotype was seen a few times. This chain uses TRBV5-6 with TRBJ1-2; 8 bases align to TRBD1. This CDR3 region has 16 residues. The germline V gene encodes CDR1 SGHDT and CDR2 YYEEEE. V was pared by 2 bases and J by 5 bases, with 11 bases of the junction left unmatched. CDR3 nucleotide sequence: TGTGCCAGCAGCTTCCTACCCGGACAGGGAACGTATGGCTACACCTTC. Its translation is CASSFLPGQGTYGYTF.

This clonotype was found a few times. The chain links TRBV21-1 to TRBJ1-1; the table names TRBD1, a call not compared with the DNA. TRBV21-1 has pseudogene status. CDR3 length: 17 amino acids. CDR3 sequence reads: CASSKEREEGETAEAFF. The CDR3 nucleotides are TGTGCCAGCAGCAAAGAGAGAGAAGAGGGGGAGACGGCTGAAGCTTTCTTT.

This clonotype was seen repeatedly, ten times or more. The CDR3: CASSSRTVYNEKLFF. The CDR3 region has the DNA TGTGCCAGCAGCTCACGGACAGTTTATAATGAAAAACTGTTTTTT. The chain recombines TRBV3-1 with TRBJ1-4, with D possibly matching TRBD1 (6 bases). V lost 5 bases, J lost 4 bases, and 14 bases lay in between. The CDR3 totals 15 residues. Germline CDR1 and CDR2: LGHDT and YNNKEL (reference sequence).

This clonotype was detected only a few times. The V and J genes are TRBV25-1 and TRBJ2-2; D call uncertain. Germline assignment: CDR1 MGHDK and CDR2 SYGVNS. This CDR3 is built from 14 residues. Trimming left V 0 bases short and J 4 bases short, with 6 bases between. This CDR3 reads CASSEYRVTGELFF. The CDR3 DNA is TGTGCCAGCAGTGAATATCGGGTCACCGGGGAGCTGTTTTTT. Full variable domain (missing parts from reference TRBV25-1 and TRBJ2-2): EADIYQTPRYLVIGTGKKITLECSQTMGHDKMYWYQQDPGMELHLIHYSYGVNSTEKGDLSSESTVSRIRTEHFPLTLESARPSHTSQYLCASSEYRVTGELFFGEGSRLTVL.

The sample holds a few counts of this clonotype. Written as DNA, the CDR3 is TGTGCCAGCAGCCGAGGACTAGTCTTTGGCACAGATACGCAGTATTTT. Translating gives CASSRGLVFGTDTQYF. J is TRBJ2-3 and V is TRBV7-2; TRBD2 agrees at 7 bases. The V gene end was trimmed by 5 bases and the J gene end by 1 base; junction bases not matched to a gene: 9. CDR3 length: 16 amino acids. Looked up from germline, CDR1 is SGHTA and CDR2 is FQGNSA.

This clonotype was counted ten times or more. The chain is built from TRBV5-6 and TRBJ2-6; D is unresolved. Per the germline V gene, CDR1 is SGHDT and CDR2 is YYEEEE. The CDR3 contains 15 residues. Between the trimmed V and J ends, which lost 0 bases and 0 bases, there was a span of 4 bases. The DNA for the CDR3 is TGTGCCAGCAGCTTGGGGAGCTCTGGGGCCAACGTCCTGACTTTC. This encodes CASSLGSSGANVLTF. The variable domain in full, with the rest retrieved from reference TRBV5-6 and TRBJ2-6, is DAGVTQSPTHLIKTRGQQVTLRCSPKSGHDTVSWYQQALGQGPQFIFQYYEEEERQRGNFPDRFSGHQFPNYSSELNVNALLLGDSALYLCASSLGSSGANVLTFGAGSRLTVL.

The chain couples TRBV6-1 to TRBJ2-6; TRBD1 aligns across 8 bases. The CDR3 runs to 16 residues. The V gene's germline CDR1 is MNHNS and CDR2 SASEGT. V trimming: 7 bases; J trimming: 0 bases; junction bases outside the gene matches: 5. This CDR3 is CASKMDRVSGANVLTF. CDR3 sequence (DNA): TGTGCCAGCAAGATGGACAGGGTCTCTGGGGCCAACGTCCTGACTTTC.

This clonotype was counted a single time. The chain couples TRBV7-6 to TRBJ1-6; no definite D call. Trimming cost V 0 bases and J 10 bases, with 7 bases left between them. This CDR3 contains 13 residues. Per the germline V gene, CDR1 is SGHVS and CDR2 is FNYEAQ. The CDR3 DNA reads as TGTGCCAGCAGCTTAGCGGAGGAGTCACCCCTCCACTTT. Encoded protein: CASSLAEESPLHF.

V and J are TRBV3-1 and TRBJ1-4; 9 nucleotides align to TRBD1. CDR3 length: 13 amino acids. From germline, CDR1 is LGHDT and CDR2 YNNKEL (reference sequence). V shed 2 bases and J 14 bases; nucleotides not matched to a gene: 6. CDR3 residues: CASSQRRGQGLFF. The CDR3 nucleotides read TGTGCCAGCAGCCAACGAAGGGGACAGGGTCTGTTTTTT.

This clonotype was counted only a few times. This chain connects TRBV3-1 to TRBJ1-5; TRBD1 is a possible D gene (5 bases). The CDR3 consists of 13 residues. Germline CDR1 LGHDT, CDR2 YNNKEL (reference sequence). The V end lost 2 bases, the J end lost 4 bases, and 6 bases lay between the germline ends. The CDR3 sequence: CASSQRGNQPQHF. DNA of the CDR3: TGTGCCAGCAGCCAACGGGGGAATCAGCCCCAGCATTTT.

This clonotype was seen at least ten times. The V and J genes are TRBV20-1 and TRBJ1-2, with D unclear. CDR3 length equals 13 residues. Germline V gene data show CDR1 as DFQATT and CDR2 as SNEGSKA (reference sequence). Between the trimmed V and J ends, which lost 1 base and 0 bases, there was a span of 6 bases. In DNA, the CDR3 is TGCAGTGCTAGAGGGGCTCCTAACTATGGCTACACCTTC. It translates to CSARGAPNYGYTF.

This clonotype was recorded a few times. This chain links TRBV12-5 with TRBJ2-3; no definite D call. The CDR3 is 15 amino acids. Trimming shortened V by 6 bases and J by 0 bases, and 13 bases separated the two germline ends. The germline V gene encodes CDR1 LGHNT and CDR2 FRNRAP. CDR3 in DNA: TGTGCTAGTGGACTACATCATCCCAGCACAGATACGCAGTATTTT. Translating gives CASGLHHPSTDTQYF.